The next 22 T cell receptor beta chains were all read from a single sample in a study of control samples from healthy donors and cancer patients. The protocol was immunoSEQ multiplex PCR, while the TCRdb copy is restricted to in-frame clones and leaves out a portion. In the table there are about 160,000 clones, approximately 94% of which are singletons. The sequenced sample consisted of PBMCs. The receptors come from a man between 60 and 75 years old with colorectal cancer.

Regarding this clone: This CDR3 is also generated by other DNA sequences in the sample. The rearrangement links TRBV5-1 to TRBJ2-5, with D hard to call. This CDR3 has 12 amino acids. Germline CDR1 and CDR2: SGHRS and YFSETQ. V was clipped by 0 bases and J by 3 bases, with 3 bases between them. CDR3 protein: CASSLGEETQYF. In nucleotides, the CDR3 is TGCGCCAGCAGCTTGGGGGAAGAGACCCAGTACTTC. The entire variable domain, with the rest obtained from reference TRBV5-1 and TRBJ2-5, is as follows: KAGVTQTPRYLIKTRGQQVTLSCSPISGHRSVSWYQQTPGQGLQFLFEYFSETQRNKGNFPGRFSGRQFSNSRSEMNVSTLELGDSALYLCASSLGEETQYFGPGTRLLVL.

The CDR3 protein is CASSLAGSSYEQYF. As DNA, the CDR3 is TGTGCCAGCAGCTTAGCCGGGAGCTCCTACGAGCAGTACTTC. The chain employs TRBV11-2 and TRBJ2-7, with D maybe TRBD2 (6 bases). There are 14 residues in the CDR3. CDR1 is SGHAT, CDR2 FQNNGV, per germline. V was cut by 1 base and J by 0 bases, with 7 bases left in between. Supplemented by reference TRBV11-2 and TRBJ2-7, the full variable domain reads EAGVAQSPRYKIIEKRQSVAFWCNPISGHATLYWYQQILGQGPKLLIQFQNNGVVDDSQLPKDRFSAERLKGVDSTLKIQPAKLEDSAVYLCASSLAGSSYEQYFGPGTRLTVT.

The chain recombines TRBV7-2 with TRBJ2-1, with D perhaps matching TRBD2 (5 bases). CDR1 and CDR2 from the germline V gene are SGHTA and FQGNSA. V lost 0 bases, J lost 7 bases, and 7 bases lay in between. CDR3 size: 13 residues. This chain's CDR3 is CASSLAGENEQFF. The CDR3 coding sequence is TGTGCCAGCAGCTTAGCCGGGGAGAATGAGCAGTTCTTC.

In regard to this clone: Within the sample, other DNA sequences also encode this same CDR3. The genes are TRBV9 and TRBJ2-3; no reliable D call. The CDR3 length is 12 residues. With 1 base removed from V and 4 bases from J, the gap between germline ends came to 4 bases. In germline, CDR1 is SGDLS, CDR2 YYNGEE. The CDR3 is CASSVSADTQYF. As DNA, the CDR3 is TGTGCCAGCAGCGTATCCGCAGATACGCAGTATTTT.

The chain uses TRBV29-1 and TRBJ1-4; 7 bases line up with TRBD1. Germline lookup yields CDR1 SQVTM and CDR2 ANQGSEA. The ends lost 3 bases at V and 10 bases at J; junction bases unmatched: 11. CDR3 length: 14 residues. CDR3 sequence reads: CSVDTSGGDGKLFF. The CDR3 coding sequence is TGCAGCGTTGATACGTCAGGGGGAGACGGAAAACTGTTTTTT. Combining the CDR3 with reference TRBV29-1 and TRBJ1-4 gives the whole variable domain SAVISQKPSRDICQRGTSLTIQCQVDSQVTMMFWYRQQPGQSLTLIATANQGSEATYESGFVIDKFPISRPNLTFSTLTVSNMSPEDSSIYLCSVDTSGGDGKLFFGSGTQLSVL.

The chain recombines TRBV15 with TRBJ2-1, with TRBD1 matching 7 bases. Germline loops: CDR1 LNHNV, CDR2 YYDKDF (reference sequence). The CDR3 loop spans 15 amino acids. V shed 1 base and J 2 bases; nucleotides not matched to a gene: 2. The CDR3, as DNA: TGTGCCACCAGCAGAGGCCAGGGGGCCTACAATGAGCAGTTCTTC. It yields the protein CATSRGQGAYNEQFF. The full variable domain, with the rest looked up from reference TRBV15 and TRBJ2-1, is DAMVIQNPRYQVTQFGKPVTLSCSQTLNHNVMYWYQQKSSQAPKLLFHYYDKDFNNEADTPDNFQSRRPNTSFCFLDIRSPGLGDTAMYLCATSRGQGAYNEQFFGPGTRLTVL.

As regards this clone: This specimen includes other DNA sequences encoding the same CDR3. The rearrangement uses TRBV12-2 and TRBJ2-1; the table's D call, TRBD2, was not checked against the DNA. TRBV12-2 counts as a pseudogene. The CDR3 covers 16 residues. CDR3 coding DNA: TGTGCAAGTCGCTTAGGGTCCGGGACTAGCGGGGGGGAGCAGTTCTTC. Protein sequence: CASRLGSGTSGGEQFF.

The CDR3 region is CASRRTGELGTEAFF. Written as DNA, the CDR3 is TGTGCCAGCAGGCGGACAGGGGAATTGGGCACTGAAGCTTTCTTT. V and J are TRBV28 and TRBJ1-1; 9 positions agree with TRBD1. Unmatched junction bases numbered 9, after V lost 6 bases and J lost 4 bases. The CDR3 is 15 amino acids. Germline lookup yields CDR1 MDHEN and CDR2 SYDVKM. The whole variable domain, filled in from reference TRBV28 and TRBJ1-1, reads DVKVTQSSRYLVKRTGEKVFLECVQDMDHENMFWYRQDPGLGLRLIYFSYDVKMKEKGDIPEGYSVSREKKERFSLILESASTNQTSMYLCASRRTGELGTEAFFGQGTRLTVV.

The genes are TRBV2 and TRBJ1-1, with D maybe TRBD1 (5 bases). Trimming left V 6 bases short and J 1 base short, with 9 bases between. This CDR3 has 13 residues. Germline values: CDR1 SNHLY, CDR2 FYNNEI. DNA of the CDR3: TGTGCCAGCAGGGGGGACGGGAACACTGAAGCTTTCTTT. It translates to CASRGDGNTEAFF.

V usage is TRBV6-5 and J usage is TRBJ2-3; no definite D call. The V end lost 2 bases, the J end lost 9 bases, and 9 bases lay between the germline ends. The CDR3 has 12 residues. In germline, CDR1 is MNHEY, CDR2 SVGAGI. CDR3 DNA sequence: TGTGCCAGCAGTTACATCGGGTCGACGCAGTATTTT. This translates into CASSYIGSTQYF.

This sequence joins TRBV18 and TRBJ1-1; the D gene is possibly TRBD1 (5 bases). V lost 6 bases, J lost 1 base, and 12 bases lay in between. Germline-derived CDR1 and CDR2 are KGHSH and LQKENI. The CDR3 has 14 residues. The CDR3 reads CASSPPGQNTEAFF. The CDR3, as DNA: TGTGCCAGCTCCCCGCCGGGGCAGAACACTGAAGCTTTCTTT.

The genes are TRBV18 and TRBJ2-5; TRBD1 is a possible D gene (5 bases). V lost 2 bases to trimming and J lost 0 bases, with 10 bases between them. The CDR3 length is 15 residues. Germline CDR1 KGHSH, CDR2 LQKENI. Here the CDR3 reads CASSPLQGYQETQYF. CDR3 sequence (DNA): TGTGCCAGCTCACCATTGCAGGGCTACCAAGAGACCCAGTACTTC.

The rearrangement links TRBV3-1 (or the pseudogene TRBV3-2) to TRBJ2-3, with 12 bases that match TRBD2. Looked up from germline, CDR1 is LGHDT and CDR2 is YNNKEL (reference sequence). J lost 3 bases, V lost 1 base, and 2 bases had no gene match. This CDR3 spans 16 amino acids. CDR3 sequence reads: CASSQVGLAGTDTQYF. In nucleotides, the CDR3 is TGTGCCAGCAGCCAAGTAGGACTAGCGGGGACAGATACGCAGTATTTT.

V and J are TRBV28 and TRBJ2-2; a weak D match, TRBD1 (6 bases). This CDR3 contains 14 residues. From germline, CDR1 is MDHEN and CDR2 SYDVKM. Trimming took off 5 bases at V and 9 bases at J, with 16 bases between the two ends. The CDR3 reads CASSNPQGVWELFF. The CDR3 DNA reads TGTGCCAGCAGTAATCCACAGGGAGTCTGGGAGCTGTTTTTT.

The chain joins TRBV27 to TRBJ2-1, with D unresolved. The CDR3 length is 16 residues. The germline V gene encodes CDR1 MNHEY and CDR2 SMNVEV (reference sequence). V was shortened by 3 bases and J by 4 bases, with 16 bases between the two germline ends. CDR3 residues: CASSFLDGSPYNEQFF. CDR3 DNA sequence: TGTGCCAGCAGTTTTTTGGACGGAAGCCCTTACAATGAGCAGTTCTTC.

The chain has TRBV30 and TRBJ1-4, with a tentative D call TRBD1 (5 bases). V gave up 3 bases and J gave up 6 bases, with 17 bases separating them. The germline CDR1 and CDR2 sequences are GTSNPN and SVGIG (reference sequence). The CDR3 totals 15 residues. The CDR3 loop reads CAWRVEGAKDEKLFF. Here the CDR3 DNA reads TGTGCCTGGAGGGTAGAAGGGGCGAAGGATGAAAAACTGTTTTTT.

CDR3 loop: CASRVGQNYGYTF. In DNA form, the CDR3 reads TGTGCCAGCAGGGTGGGACAAAACTATGGCTACACCTTC. The chain joins TRBV6-5 to TRBJ1-2, with TRBD1 as a possible D gene (6 bases). This CDR3 region has 13 residues. Between the trimmed V and J ends, which lost 6 bases and 2 bases, there was a span of 10 bases. From germline, CDR1 is MNHEY and CDR2 SVGAGI.

The chain is built from TRBV7-2 and TRBJ2-4; 8 bases are a match to TRBD2. The CDR3 extends over 16 amino acids. The V and J ends lost 3 bases and 5 bases, in that order; junction bases with no gene match: 9. Germline CDR1 and CDR2: SGHTA and FQGNSA. CDR3 nucleotides: TGTGCCAGCAGCTTTAGCACGGGGGGGAGTCAAAACATTCAGTACTTC. Translated, it gives CASSFSTGGSQNIQYF.

The chain joins TRBV10-3 to TRBJ1-6, with TRBD1 identical over 8 bases. CDR3 length: 15 residues. The germline V gene has CDR1 ENHRY and CDR2 SYGVKD. With 6 bases clipped from V and 9 bases from J, the junction kept 10 bases outside the gene matches. In DNA, the CDR3 is TGTGCCATCAGCCTACAGGGGGGATTGGGTTCACCCCTCCACTTT. Translation: CAISLQGGLGSPLHF.

This rearrangement joins TRBV5-1 to TRBJ2-7; perhaps TRBD1 as D (6 bases). CDR1 and CDR2 from the germline V gene are SGHRS and YFSETQ. Trimming cost V 4 bases and J 3 bases, with 11 bases left between them. The CDR3 contains 13 residues. CDR3 DNA sequence: TGCGCCAGCAGCCCCACACAGGGCTACGAGCAGTACTTC. Translating it yields CASSPTQGYEQYF.

The chain uses TRBV19 and TRBJ2-4; 10 bases align to TRBD1. Germline lookup yields CDR1 LNHDA and CDR2 SQIVND (reference sequence). The CDR3 loop spans 19 amino acids. V shed 6 bases and J 0 bases; nucleotides not matched to a gene: 14. This CDR3 is CASRPTGTGENRAKNIQYF. The CDR3 nucleotides are TGTGCCAGTAGACCGACTGGGACAGGGGAAAATCGAGCCAAAAACATTCAGTACTTC.

The chain has TRBV12-3 or TRBV12-4 and TRBJ1-5; no clear D gene. Trimming took off 1 base at V and 4 bases at J, with 5 bases between the two ends. The length of the CDR3 is 13 residues. The CDR3 bases are TGTGCCAGCAGTTTAGGGGCAAATCAGCCCCAGCATTTT. This sequence encodes CASSLGANQPQHF.